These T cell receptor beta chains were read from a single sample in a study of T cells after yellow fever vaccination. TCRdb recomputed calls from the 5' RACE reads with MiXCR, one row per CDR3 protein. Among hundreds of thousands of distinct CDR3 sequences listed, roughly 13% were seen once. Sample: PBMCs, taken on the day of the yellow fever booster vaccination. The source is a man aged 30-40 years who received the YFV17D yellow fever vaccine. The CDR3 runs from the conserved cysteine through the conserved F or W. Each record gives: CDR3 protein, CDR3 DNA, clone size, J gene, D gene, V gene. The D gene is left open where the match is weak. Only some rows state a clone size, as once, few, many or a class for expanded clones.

CDR3: CASSPTMNTEAFF
DNA: TGTGCCAGCAGCCCTACGATGAACACTGAAGCTTTCTTT
size: many
J: TRBJ1-1
D: NA
V: TRBV6-1

CDR3: CASSLSQAGGSYEQYF
DNA: TGCGCCAGCAGCTTGAGTCAAGCGGGAGGCTCGTACGAGCAGTACTTC
size: few
J: TRBJ2-7
D: TRBD2
V: TRBV5-1

CDR3: CSAEDKETQYF
DNA: TGCAGTGCGGAGGATAAAGAGACCCAGTACTTC
size: few
J: TRBJ2-5
D: NA
V: TRBV20-1

CDR3: CATSDSSRDEQFF
DNA: TGTGCCACCAGTGATAGTAGCAGGGATGAGCAGTTCTTC
size: NA
J: TRBJ2-1
D: NA
V: TRBV24-1

CDR3: CASSQNRWKQFF
DNA: TGTGCCAGCAGCCAAAACAGGTGGAAGCAGTTCTTC
size: NA
J: TRBJ2-1
D: NA
V: TRBV14

CDR3: CSVPDRAVSSAQFF
DNA: TGCAGCGTTCCGGACAGGGCGGTCAGCTCGGCGCAGTTCTTC
size: few
J: TRBJ2-1
D: TRBD1
V: TRBV29-1

CDR3: CASSPNPGTLAKNIQYF
DNA: TGTGCCAGCAGTCCCAACCCAGGGACCTTAGCCAAAAACATTCAGTACTTC
size: few
J: TRBJ2-4
D: NA
V: TRBV27

CDR3: CSVVLQGRETQYF
DNA: TGCAGCGTTGTTTTGCAGGGGAGGGAGACCCAGTACTTC
size: NA
J: TRBJ2-5
D: NA
V: TRBV29-1

CDR3: CSAAHGPETQYF
DNA: TGCAGTGCCGCGCATGGCCCCGAGACGCAGTATTTT
size: NA
J: TRBJ2-3
D: NA
V: TRBV20-1

CDR3: CASRGSGGDIQYF
DNA: TGTGCCAGCAGGGGAAGTGGGGGAGACATTCAGTACTTC
size: few
J: TRBJ2-4
D: NA
V: TRBV12-3/TRBV12-4

CDR3: CASSPQGGLHTEAFF
DNA: TGTGCCAGCAGCCCCCAAGGGGGGTTGCACACTGAAGCTTTCTTT
size: few
J: TRBJ1-1
D: NA
V: TRBV7-9

CDR3: CASSSGGQYHEQYF
DNA: TGTGCCAGCAGCTCGGGGGGCCAGTACCACGAGCAGTACTTC
size: NA
J: TRBJ2-7
D: NA
V: TRBV7-6

CDR3: CASSLGSTLKDEQYF
DNA: TGCGCCAGCAGCTTGGGGTCTACTCTGAAGGACGAGCAGTACTTC
size: NA
J: TRBJ2-7
D: NA
V: TRBV5-1

CDR3: CASSVDRRGNTIYF
DNA: TGTGCCAGCAGCGTGGACAGGCGTGGAAACACCATATATTTT
size: NA
J: TRBJ1-3
D: TRBD1
V: TRBV5-5

CDR3: CASSQRSTNEKLFF
DNA: TGTGCCAGCAGCCAAAGGTCAACTAATGAAAAACTGTTTTTT
size: NA
J: TRBJ1-4
D: NA
V: TRBV7-2

CDR3: CASSPGTGWYGYTF
DNA: TGTGCCAGCAGCCCAGGGACAGGGTGGTATGGCTACACCTTC
size: few
J: TRBJ1-2
D: TRBD1
V: TRBV9

CDR3: CSARDQSSNPYEQYF
DNA: TGCAGTGCTAGAGATCAGAGTAGCAACCCCTACGAGCAGTACTTC
size: many
J: TRBJ2-7
D: NA
V: TRBV20-1

CDR3: CASSPGLAGASEQYF
DNA: TGTGCCAGCAGCCCCGGACTAGCGGGAGCCAGCGAGCAGTACTTC
size: NA
J: TRBJ2-7
D: TRBD2
V: TRBV7-2

CDR3: CASSLGIGTQYF
DNA: TGCGCCAGCAGCTTGGGTATTGGTACCCAGTACTTC
size: NA
J: TRBJ2-5
D: NA
V: TRBV5-1

CDR3: CASSPDSAGGSNTQYF
DNA: TGCGCCAGCAGCCCGGACAGTGCGGGAGGGAGTAATACGCAGTATTTT
size: NA
J: TRBJ2-3
D: TRBD2
V: TRBV5-1

CDR3: CASSHSPHGTSAATDTQYF
DNA: TGTGCCAGCAGCCACTCCCCCCACGGGACTAGCGCGGCCACAGATACGCAGTATTTT
size: NA
J: TRBJ2-3
D: TRBD2
V: TRBV11-1

CDR3: CASYEAGRTDTQYF
DNA: TGTGCCAGCTATGAGGCGGGGCGCACAGATACGCAGTATTTT
size: many
J: TRBJ2-3
D: NA
V: TRBV18

CDR3: CASSTMLGSPYYEQYF
DNA: TGTGCCAGCAGCACTATGCTCGGGAGTCCTTACTACGAGCAGTACTTC
size: NA
J: TRBJ2-7
D: NA
V: TRBV28